This T cell receptor (beta chain) was obtained from a study of PD-1 blockade in classical Hodgkin lymphoma. Autologous stem cell transplantation was followed by relapse in every patient, and brentuximab vedotin exposure varied. Out of thawed PBMCs, magnetic negative selection purified CD4+ T cells. Generated by immunoSEQ multiplex PCR, the TCRdb table keeps only in-frame clones and is missing some. The table includes some 35,000 clones, around 90% detected once. From germline, CDR1 is LGHNA and CDR2 YNFKEQ. The CDR3 has 16 residues. The ends were cut back, 0 bases at V and 13 bases at J, with 24 bases in the middle.

This clonotype was sampled from a human donor with classical Hodgkin lymphoma. Sequenced material: CD4+ T cells from blood, taken at baseline. The rearrangement uses TRBV4-2 and TRBJ1-1, with D unclear. CDR3 residues: CASSQDSPPTDMGGFF. CDR3 nucleotide sequence: TGTGCCAGCAGCCAAGATTCCCCCCCAACAGATATGGGCGGTTTCTTT.